This entry describes one T cell receptor beta chain. Its cognate antigen is unknown. This sample was taken from a study of T cells expressing NK-cell markers. Study-level findings and limits: Of CD8+ T cells, 1.0-7.0% belonged to dominant NKG2C+ clonotypes in 5 to 7 donors.

TCRdb re-called the 5' RACE reads, yielding one record per CDR3 amino acid sequence without DNA. The ten most abundant clones cover about 10% of a sample with fewer than 400,000 distinct CDR3 sequences. Looked up from germline, CDR1 is ENHRY and CDR2 is SYGVKD. The CDR3 sequence is 16 residues long. This chain links TRBV10-3 with TRBJ2-1; lacking DNA, the TRBD2 call made by TCRdb goes unchecked. Sequencing input: blood T cells: a sorted CD56 or NKG2C T cell subset, CD4+ or CD8+ T cells, or bulk PBMC T cells (not recorded which). The sequence was collected from a woman aged 45-65 years in good health. CDR3 residues: CAISGLAAGGLNEQFF.